Each of the 16 T cell receptor beta chains below was sequenced from the same sample in a study of Ad26.COV2.S vaccination and SARS-CoV-2 variants. The sample's treatment: about 20 received Ad26.COV2.S at low or high dose, single or two shots; about 5 received placebo; per-sample allocation not given. Samples were taken on day 63 after the first vaccine or placebo injection. Sequencing used immunoSEQ multiplex PCR; TCRdb keeps in-frame clones, though not all of them. Among 450,000 to 550,000 clones listed, about 88% were seen once. The material sequenced was peripheral blood, taken in a trial of Ad26.COV2.S vaccine versus placebo. These receptors all stem from a person between 18 and 65 years old who received the Ad26.COV2.S COVID-19 vaccine or a placebo.

The gene calls are TRBV29-1 and TRBJ1-2, with a possible D match to TRBD1 (5 bases). Germline values: CDR1 SQVTM, CDR2 ANQGSEA. Trimming left V 3 bases short and J 9 bases short, with 14 bases between. The CDR3 is made up of 12 amino acids. CDR3 in amino acids: CSVDAGKGSYTF. The DNA for the CDR3 is TGCAGCGTTGATGCAGGGAAAGGGAGCTACACCTTC.

The chain recombines TRBV9 with TRBJ2-3; a weak D match, TRBD1 (7 bases). Germline loops: CDR1 SGDLS, CDR2 YYNGEE. This CDR3 has 17 residues. Trimming shortened V by 4 bases and J by 0 bases, and 18 bases separated the two germline ends. The CDR3 reads CASSPEGARASTDTQYF. The CDR3 nucleotides are TGTGCCAGCAGCCCGGAGGGGGCTAGGGCTAGCACAGATACGCAGTATTTT.

The table lists this clone with a count of one. The chain employs TRBV19 and TRBJ2-5; 8 positions agree with TRBD1. There are 15 residues in the CDR3. Germline lookup yields CDR1 LNHDA and CDR2 SQIVND (reference sequence). V shed 4 bases, J shed 5 bases, and the junction held 9 bases outside the gene matches. The CDR3 DNA reads as TGTGCCAGTAGTACCGGACAGGGCTCTGTCGAGACCCAGTACTTC. The encoded protein is CASSTGQGSVETQYF.

The table lists this clone with a few counts. This chain links TRBV27 with TRBJ1-6; maybe TRBD1 (5 bases). V lost 6 bases and J lost 8, with 14 bases in between. Germline CDR1 reads MNHEY; CDR2 reads SMNVEV (reference sequence). The CDR3 spans 14 residues. CDR3 in DNA: TGTGCCAGCAGCCCGTTCGGGGGTGATTCACCCCTCCACTTT. Translation: CASSPFGGDSPLHF.

V is TRBV7-2 and J is TRBJ1-2; 7 nucleotides line up with TRBD1. The CDR3 has 16 residues. Germline V gene data show CDR1 as SGHTA and CDR2 as FQGNSA. Trimming cost V 2 bases and J 5 bases; bases outside gene matches: 11. The CDR3 DNA reads as TGTGCCAGCAGCTTATCAAGCGGACAGGCAAGATATGGCTACACCTTC. It translates to CASSLSSGQARYGYTF.

The chain joins TRBV27 to TRBJ2-4, with D perhaps matching TRBD1 (6 bases). V shed 5 bases and J shed 3 bases, with 11 bases lying between them. From germline, CDR1 is MNHEY and CDR2 SMNVEV (reference sequence). This CDR3 is built from 14 residues. The CDR3 DNA reads TGTGCCAGCAGTGCACAGGGAGTCAAAAACATTCAGTACTTC. Translated: CASSAQGVKNIQYF.

The chain carries TRBV27 and TRBJ1-2; TRBD1 aligns across 7 bases. Per germline, CDR1 MNHEY and CDR2 SMNVEV (reference sequence). This CDR3 is built from 14 residues. V gave up 3 bases and J gave up 7 bases; unmatched junction bases: 8. The CDR3 reads CASSLYRGESGYTF. DNA of the CDR3: TGTGCCAGCAGTTTGTACAGGGGAGAATCTGGCTACACCTTC.

A remark on this clone: The same CDR3 also results from other DNA sequences found in this sample. This sequence joins TRBV24-1 and TRBJ2-3; possibly TRBD1 for D (5 bases). The CDR3 runs to 15 residues. CDR1 is KGHDR, CDR2 SFDVKD, per germline. Trimming stripped 4 bases from V and 1 base from J, with 11 bases between. CDR3 loop: CATSDRVGGTDTQYF. The CDR3 nucleotides are TGTGCCACCAGTGACAGGGTAGGCGGCACAGATACGCAGTATTTT.

The chain has TRBV5-1 and TRBJ2-1, with 8 bases fitting TRBD1. The CDR3 covers 16 residues. J was trimmed by 5 bases and V by 0 bases; bases with no gene match: 7. The V gene's germline CDR1 is SGHRS and CDR2 YFSETQ. The CDR3 sequence is CASSLAAGGYNNEQFF. DNA for the CDR3: TGCGCCAGCAGCTTGGCGGCAGGGGGCTATAACAATGAGCAGTTCTTC.

The rearrangement uses TRBV18 and TRBJ2-7, with 10 positions matching TRBD2. This CDR3 region has 15 residues. CDR1 KGHSH and CDR2 LQKENI come from the germline V gene. V shed 4 bases and J 0 bases; nucleotides not matched to a gene: 3. The DNA of the CDR3 is TGTGCCAGCTCACAGGGACTAGCGAGCTCCTACGAGCAGTACTTC. The encoded protein is CASSQGLASSYEQYF.

CDR3: CASRTDDSNTEAFF. CDR3 coding DNA: TGTGCCAGCAGAACGGACGATTCCAACACTGAAGCTTTCTTT. The rearrangement joins TRBV5-4 to TRBJ1-1; no clear D. Germline-derived CDR1 and CDR2 are SGHNT and YYREEE (reference sequence). The CDR3 spans 14 residues. Deletions cut 5 bases from V and 2 bases from J, with 13 bases between. Full variable domain (missing parts from reference TRBV5-4 and TRBJ1-1): ETGVTQSPTHLIKTRGQQVTLRCSSQSGHNTVSWYQQALGQGPQFIFQYYREEENGRGNFPPRFSGLQFPNYSSELNVNALELDDSALYLCASRTDDSNTEAFFGQGTRLTVV.

The chain employs TRBV7-2 and TRBJ1-1; unclear D gene. The CDR3 is 13 amino acids. The germline CDR1 and CDR2 sequences are SGHTA and FQGNSA. The V end was cut by 1 base, the J end by 0 bases, with 3 bases between. The CDR3 nucleotides read TGTGCCAGCAGCTTAGTCATGAACACTGAAGCTTTCTTT. The encoded protein is CASSLVMNTEAFF.

The chain is built from TRBV5-1 and TRBJ2-7; D unresolved. Trimming removed 1 base from V and 4 bases from J, with 12 bases in between. In germline, CDR1 is SGHRS, CDR2 YFSETQ. The CDR3 is 14 residues long. The CDR3 reads CASSLYGSGYEQYF. CDR3 DNA sequence: TGCGCCAGCAGCTTGTACGGATCTGGTTACGAGCAGTACTTC.

This sequence joins TRBV20-1 and TRBJ2-7, with D uncertain. Germline V gives CDR1 DFQATT, CDR2 SNEGSKA (reference sequence). V lost 5 bases and J lost 4, with 9 bases in between. This CDR3 is built from 11 residues. As DNA, the CDR3 is TGCAGTGCTGCACCCTCATACGAGCAGTACTTC. Amino acid sequence: CSAAPSYEQYF.

This clone showed up just a few times. The chain is built from TRBV3-1 (or the pseudogene TRBV3-2) and TRBJ1-1, with a weak D call TRBD1 (6 bases). V dropped 4 bases and J dropped 7 bases, with 13 bases sitting between them. The length of the CDR3 is 13 residues. Germline values: CDR1 LGHDT, CDR2 YNNKEL (reference sequence). CDR3 coding DNA: TGTGCCAGCAGCCGAAAGGGGGTGTTTGAAGCTTTCTTT. Translating it yields CASSRKGVFEAFF.

In regard to this clone: Within the sample, other DNA sequences also encode this same CDR3. The chain uses TRBV18 and TRBJ1-2; unclear D gene. This CDR3 has 12 amino acids. Germline V gene lookup returns CDR1 KGHSH and CDR2 LQKENI. V was trimmed by 2 bases and J by 8 bases, leaving 9 bases between them. The CDR3 loop is CASSPEGLGYTF. CDR3 DNA: TGTGCCAGCTCACCAGAGGGTTTGGGCTACACCTTC.